This T cell receptor beta chain is drawn from a study of T cells in tumors after PD-1 blockade. Study-level information: Patients received pembrolizumab 200 mg every 3 weeks or cemiplimab 350 mg every 2 weeks. Daily vismodegib 150 mg continued in a subset of anti-PD-1-treated patients. Blood samples averaged about 120,000 templates (range about 24,679-260,000) and 35,000 to 40,000 unique clonotypes.

TCRdb keeps only in-frame clones here, not all; method: immunoSEQ multiplex PCR. Of more than 45,000 clones in the sample, roughly 80% were seen once. Trimming removed 5 bases from V and 4 bases from J; junction bases left unmatched: 6. The length of the CDR3 is 15 residues. Per germline, CDR1 SGHRS and CDR2 YFSETQ. Tumor or blood genomic DNA was sequenced, with inputs of about 616 ng to 6,004 ng. The source material was PBMCs, sampled before anti-PD-1 therapy. The gene calls are TRBV5-1 and TRBJ2-2; 9 nucleotides match TRBD1. This TCR came from a human donor with advanced basal cell or squamous cell carcinoma (not recorded which). The CDR3 DNA follows: TGCGCCAGCAGTTTGCGACAGGGGGGCACCGGGGAGCTGTTTTTT. It translates to CASSLRQGGTGELFF.